These T cell receptor beta chains were read from a single sample in a study of blood T cell repertoires in COVID-19. Measured with immunoSEQ multiplex PCR; TCRdb has only the in-frame clones, and not every one. The sample lists roughly 290,000 clones; 70% to 90% were seen once. Sequencing was performed on PBMCs or T cells enriched from blood (not recorded which). These receptors came from a woman in her 30s who had recovered from COVID-19. The CDR3 runs from the conserved cysteine through the conserved F or W. Fields, in order: V gene, D gene, J gene, clone size, CDR3 DNA, CDR3 protein. The D gene is left open where the match is weak. Size is omitted from some rows. Given values are once, few, many or a class for expanded clones.

TRBV7-9	TRBD1	TRBJ1-2	few	TGTGCCAGCAGCGCGAGGACAGGGCACTATGGCTACACCTTC	CASSARTGHYGYTF
TRBV28	-	TRBJ1-2	-	TGTGCCAGCAGTTTGAGAAGGGAGGAGGGCTACACCTTC	CASSLRREEGYTF
TRBV28	TRBD1	TRBJ1-1	-	TGTGCCAGCAGTTTTACGGTAGGGACAGCCGTTATGAACACTGAAGCTTTCTTT	CASSFTVGTAVMNTEAFF
TRBV19	-	TRBJ1-4	-	TGTGCCAGTAGTCCCCCGGGGGGAAGTGGAGAAAAACTGTTTTTT	CASSPPGGSGEKLFF
TRBV3-1/TRBV3-2	-	TRBJ2-7	once	TGTGCCAGCAGCCAATACGGGGCCTACGAGCAGTACTTC	CASSQYGAYEQYF
TRBV5-1	TRBD1	TRBJ1-1	many	TGCGCCAGCAGCAATACAGGGGGCACTGAAGCTTTCTTT	CASSNTGGTEAFF
TRBV27	-	TRBJ2-2	-	TGTGCCAGCAGTTTGGAGGGGTCGAACACCGGGGAGCTGTTTTTT	CASSLEGSNTGELFF
TRBV3-1/TRBV3-2	TRBD2	TRBJ2-7	-	TGTGCCAGCAGCCAAGCGAGCGGACTAGCGGCCTACGAGCAGTACTTC	CASSQASGLAAYEQYF
TRBV6-1	TRBD2	TRBJ2-3	-	TGTGCCAGCAGTGAATTAGCGGGGGGGCCAGATACGCAGTATTTT	CASSELAGGPDTQYF
TRBV7-9	-	TRBJ1-2	-	TGTGCCAGCAGCTTTTCGCGGATCGAACGCTACACCTTC	CASSFSRIERYTF
TRBV25-1	-	TRBJ1-6	-	TGTGCCAGCAGTGAATCGGGTTCACCCCTCCACTTT	CASSESGSPLHF
TRBV7-9	TRBD1	TRBJ1-3	few	TGTGCCAGCAGCCAAGACAGGGTTTCTGGAAACACCATATATTTT	CASSQDRVSGNTIYF
TRBV6-5	-	TRBJ2-1	-	TGTGCCAGCCGCTCCGCAGGGTTCTACTACAATGAGCAGTTCTTC	CASRSAGFYYNEQFF
TRBV19	-	TRBJ1-5	-	TGTGCCAGTAGTTGGGGGCCGGTCAATCAGCCCCAGCATTTT	CASSWGPVNQPQHF
TRBV9	-	TRBJ2-1	few	TGTGCCAGCAGCGCGGACATCTTCAATGAGCAGTTCTTC	CASSADIFNEQFF
TRBV6-5	-	TRBJ2-1	-	TGTGCCAGCAGTTCACGTTTGGGCGGGGCTAAACGGGAGCAGTTCTTC	CASSSRLGGAKREQFF
TRBV9	-	TRBJ2-4	-	TGTGCCAGCAGCTCCCTAGGGGAAAACATTCAGTACTTC	CASSSLGENIQYF
TRBV20-1	-	TRBJ1-2	-	TGCAGTGCTTACAAAAACTATGGCTACACCTTC	CSAYKNYGYTF
TRBV19	-	TRBJ2-6	-	TGTGCCAGTAGTATGGGGGGCTCTGGGGCCAACGTCCTGACTTTC	CASSMGGSGANVLTF
TRBV27	-	TRBJ2-6	-	TGTGCCAGCAGTTTATTTTTCCGGGGGGGCAGGGGGTACTCTGGGGCCAACGTCCTGACTTTC	CASSLFFRGGRGYSGANVLTF
TRBV27	TRBD1	TRBJ1-2	-	TGTGCCAGCAGTCCCGGGACAGGAGACTATGGCTACACCTTC	CASSPGTGDYGYTF
TRBV4-1	TRBD1	TRBJ1-6	-	TGCGCCAGCAGCCATCTTACGGGACAGTATAATTCACCCCTCCACTTT	CASSHLTGQYNSPLHF
TRBV30	-	TRBJ2-2	-	TGTGCCTGGAGATCCCCTGTCGCCGGGGAGCTGTTTTTT	CAWRSPVAGELFF
TRBV27	-	TRBJ2-5	-	TGTGCCAGCAGTTTATGGGCCGGCAGGGACCAAGAGACCCAGTACTTC	CASSLWAGRDQETQYF
TRBV12-3/TRBV12-4	-	TRBJ2-1	-	TGTGCCAGCAGCCGAGGGTATGAGCAGTTCTTC	CASSRGYEQFF
TRBV28	TRBD2	TRBJ2-1	-	TGTGCCAGCAGTTGGAGCGGGAGTTTATGGAATGAGCAGTTCTTC	CASSWSGSLWNEQFF
TRBV28	-	TRBJ2-3	-	TGTGCCAGCAGTTTATTGGAGTCCCTCGGTTCGCAGTATTTT	CASSLLESLGSQYF
TRBV28	TRBD1	TRBJ2-5	-	TGTGCCAGCCGACTTGGACAGGGGTGGGAGACCCAGTACTTC	CASRLGQGWETQYF
TRBV30	-	TRBJ1-1	-	TGTGCCTGGAGTGTAAGGGGGTTGAGCACTGAAGCTTTCTTT	CAWSVRGLSTEAFF
TRBV19	TRBD1	TRBJ2-2	-	TGTGCCTGCCGGGACAGAGACACCGGGGAGCTGTTTTTT	CACRDRDTGELFF
TRBV9	TRBD1	TRBJ2-3	-	TGTGCCAGCACCCGAACCCGGGACAGGAGCACAGATACGCAGTATTTT	CASTRTRDRSTDTQYF
TRBV5-6	-	TRBJ2-6	few	TGTGCCAGCAGCTGGGGGCCCTCTGGGGCCAACGTCCTGACTTTC	CASSWGPSGANVLTF
TRBV25-1	TRBD1	TRBJ1-1	-	TGTGCCAGCAGAGAGACAGGGATGAACACTGAAGCTTTCTTT	CASRETGMNTEAFF
TRBV5-6	-	TRBJ1-1	-	TGTGCCAGCAGCTTGCTGGCAGGTGGAGCTTTCTTT	CASSLLAGGAFF
TRBV19	TRBD2	TRBJ2-1	-	TGTGCCAGTAGTATAAGGGCGGGACTAGCGGGGGTTAGGGATGAGCAGTTCTTC	CASSIRAGLAGVRDEQFF
TRBV28	TRBD1	TRBJ2-6	-	TGTGCCAGCAGGCTAGCCCCCGGGACAGGGGTGTCTGGGGCCAACGTCCTGACTTTC	CASRLAPGTGVSGANVLTF
TRBV7-3	TRBD1	TRBJ1-2	-	TGTGCCAGCAGCTTAACCGACAGGGCCCATGGCTACACCTTC	CASSLTDRAHGYTF
TRBV19	TRBD1	TRBJ1-2	-	TGTGCCAGTAGTATCTTCGGGACAGACATCTATGGCTACACCTTC	CASSIFGTDIYGYTF
TRBV18	-	TRBJ1-3	-	TGTGCCAGCTCACCACCGGTTTCCAGCTCTGGAAACACCATATATTTT	CASSPPVSSSGNTIYF
TRBV7-8	-	TRBJ1-6	-	TGTGCCAGCAGCTTAAACAGGCCGAATAATTCACCCCTCCACTTT	CASSLNRPNNSPLHF
TRBV19	TRBD2	TRBJ2-4	-	TGTGCCAGTAGTATGGGTCTAGCGGGACACAAAAACATTCAGTACTTC	CASSMGLAGHKNIQYF
TRBV5-1	-	TRBJ2-7	-	TGCGCCAGCAGCTTGGATGGGGAGGTTCTGTGGGAGCAGTACTTC	CASSLDGEVLWEQYF
TRBV19	TRBD2	TRBJ2-7	-	TGTGCCAGTAGTCTTGGGACTAGCGGGAGAGGCCCATACGAGCAGTACTTC	CASSLGTSGRGPYEQYF
TRBV3-1/TRBV3-2	TRBD2	TRBJ2-7	-	TGTGCCAGCAGCCAGACTAGCGGGAGGTACGAGCAGTACTTC	CASSQTSGRYEQYF
TRBV2	TRBD1	TRBJ1-1	-	TGTGCCAGCAGTGCCGCAGGGGGCACTGAAGCTTTCTTT	CASSAAGGTEAFF
TRBV7-3	-	TRBJ1-1	-	TGTGCCAGCAGCCAGACTCAGGGTATCACTGAAGCTTTCTTT	CASSQTQGITEAFF
TRBV6-1	TRBD2	TRBJ2-7	-	TGTGCCAGCAGTGAACTAGCGGGCTCCTACGAGCAGTACTTC	CASSELAGSYEQYF
TRBV3-1/TRBV3-2	-	TRBJ1-3	-	TGTGCCAGCAGCCACGCCCGGAGAAGCTCTGGAAACACCATATATTTT	CASSHARRSSGNTIYF
TRBV5-1	-	TRBJ1-1	-	TGCGCCAGCAGCTCGGACCTAAGCGGCGAAGCTTTCTTT	CASSSDLSGEAFF